Below, one T cell receptor beta chain is given with its context. V shed 4 bases and J 1 base; nucleotides not matched to a gene: 3. Germline CDR1 and CDR2: MGHRA and YSYEKL. The CDR3 runs 15 residues. The PCR employed 60 Vbeta primers together with 13 Jbeta primers. Clones were read by immunoSEQ multiplex PCR, and TCRdb kept only the in-frame ones, dropping some. The sample records some 120,000 clones, 74% being singletons. The entry originates in a study of cytomegalovirus exposure and HLA in healthy donors. This sequence joins TRBV4-1 and TRBJ2-3; 9 bases match TRBD2. This TCR was recovered from a man aged 40-49 years in good health and CMV-seropositive. Sequencing was done on a sample of PBMCs. CDR3 coding DNA: TGCGCCAGCAGCCGTAGCGGGAGCCGCACAGATACGCAGTATTTT. Translated: CASSRSGSRTDTQYF.